This T cell receptor (beta chain) was documented in a study of T cells in Graves' hyperthyroidism and ophthalmopathy (dated by TCRdb to between 2018 and 2021). Study-level background: Peripheral blood samples were taken at the time of initial diagnosis, prior to any treatment. Prospective prediction of ophthalmopathy was tested in an independent validation cohort of 18 to 20 hyperthyroidism patients and around 16 patients who later progressed to ophthalmopathy. TCR V-J signatures able to tell the groups apart were searched for in a discovery cohort of 95 or so patients, of whom 43 had Graves' ophthalmopathy and about 55 had stable Graves' hyperthyroidism. The paper describes TCR Vbeta CDR3 sequencing of fewer than 150 peripheral blood samples, made up of under 50 ophthalmopathy patients, approximately 73 hyperthyroidism patients and about 17 progressor patients. For training and testing, the roughly 100 patients in the discovery cohort were randomly divided in a 7:3 ratio. Thyroid tissue and blood T-cell repertoires from about six Graves' hyperthyroidism patients were also compared in the study. Once sampling was done, hyperthyroidism patients were given methimazole at a starting dose of 30 mg daily, whereas ophthalmopathy patients were given high-dose intravenous methylprednisolone.

The hyperthyroidism patients were between 18 and 65 years old and newly diagnosed, with a disease duration of less than 2 months. The study excluded patients with uncontrolled infections, other autoimmune diseases, pregnancy or lactation. Clinical symptoms, serum thyroxine and TRAb, thyroid ultrasound, and orbital computed tomography formed the basis for the diagnoses. For progressor patients, blood was drawn at the first diagnosis of hyperthyroidism, before any ophthalmopathy symptoms had appeared. Ficoll-Paque density gradient centrifugation was used to isolate PBMCs from under 11 ml of fresh peripheral blood. Progressor patients were initially diagnosed with Graves' hyperthyroidism and developed ophthalmopathy during follow-up. Trizol reagent was used to extract total RNA, and RNA quality was then checked on an Agilent 2100 Bioanalyzer. V lost 2 bases and J lost 0 bases, and the count of bases not matched to a germline gene is 6. Looking up the germline V gene yields CDR1 SGHRS and CDR2 YFSETQ. The CDR3 sequence holds 17 residues, the cysteine and phenylalanine included. Just the 51-base CDR3 DNA is kept, in frame starting at base 1.

What the study reported, not specific to this receptor: No statistical method was used to fix the sample size in advance, and group allocation was not hidden from the investigators. Most expanded thyroid clonotypes (frequency above 0.001) were also detected in blood, suggesting blood repertoires may reflect thyroid immune responses. During validation, the model predicted progression to ophthalmopathy a median of about 6.5 months ahead of onset, with approximately 71% sensitivity and 72% to 85% specificity. A 13 V-J signature model separated ophthalmopathy from stable hyperthyroidism, with roughly 88% sensitivity and 81.08% specificity in cross-validation and 80%/75% in testing.

Note on this clonotype: No cognate antigen has been identified for it. The record has no base qualities; no much larger clone is one base away.

The TCR beta CDR3 regions were amplified from the RNA transcripts. For the first round of RT-PCR on the TCR CDR3, the HTBI primer set was used together with the Qiagen OneStep RT-PCR kit. The libraries were constructed in a second round of multiplex PCR and then size-selected and purified. Sequencing of the libraries was done on an Illumina HiSeq2000 using paired-end 100 bp reads. The paper's data handling went like this. SOAPnuke was used to process the raw data, removing reads that contained adapters or uncalled bases, had a mean Phred below 15, or lacked an exact match to the constant primer or identifier. High-quality paired reads were merged with COPE v1.2.5, and unique nucleotide sequences were defined as clonotypes. Clonotypes were aligned to IMGT TRBV, TRBD and TRBJ reference segments using MiTCR v1.1. The analysis was restricted to V-J combinations with a frequency above 0.0001, which together covered 99.2% of the repertoires. A TCS score was defined as the ratio of F50 (clonal expansion) to E x V (chaos), with BLOSUM62-based TCRdist applied between CDR3 peptides within each V-J. Welch's t-statistics and random forest reduced around 510 V-J features to around 14, which were used in a naive Bayes classifier (R e1071). TCRdb reworked the public reads: Q25 trimming with fastp, MiXCR clone assembly, productive beta chains retained. Each entry merges the rows of one CDR3 protein and shows their most common DNA and genes. TCRdb, rather than the study authors, made the V and J calls. The sample table shows about 260,000 distinct CDR3 sequences, and around a quarter are seen once. The ten largest clonotypes hold approximately 30% of the sample.

The specimen sequenced was blood. This TCR came from a middle-aged man with Graves' hyperthyroidism that later progressed to Graves' ophthalmopathy. The V and J genes are TRBV5-1 and TRBJ1-1, and TRBD1 matches 11 of the central bases. The CDR3 has the sequence CASSFFRDRGMNTEAFF. In nucleotides, the sequence is TGCGCCAGCAGCTTCTTCCGGGACAGGGGGATGAACACTGAAGCTTTCTTT. Joined to the reference TRBV5-1 and TRBJ1-1 proteins, this CDR3 gives the full variable domain: KAGVTQTPRYLIKTRGQQVTLSCSPISGHRSVSWYQQTPGQGLQFLFEYFSETQRNKGNFPGRFSGRQFSNSRSEMNVSTLELGDSALYLCASSFFRDRGMNTEAFFGQGTRLTVV.